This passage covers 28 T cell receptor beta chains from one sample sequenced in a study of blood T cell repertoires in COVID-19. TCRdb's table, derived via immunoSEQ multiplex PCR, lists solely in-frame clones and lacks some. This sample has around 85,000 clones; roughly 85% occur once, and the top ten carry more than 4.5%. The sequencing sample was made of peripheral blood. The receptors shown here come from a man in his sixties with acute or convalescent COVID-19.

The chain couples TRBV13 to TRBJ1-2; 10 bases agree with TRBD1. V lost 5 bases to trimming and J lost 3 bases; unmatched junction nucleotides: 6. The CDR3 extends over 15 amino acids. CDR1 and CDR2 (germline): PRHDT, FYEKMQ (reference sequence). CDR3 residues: CASSGRTGGDYGYTF. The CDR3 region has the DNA TGTGCCAGCAGCGGTCGGACAGGGGGTGACTATGGCTACACCTTC.

The CDR3 DNA reads as TGTGCCAGCAGCCCTGGGACAGGGGGGGGCTATGGCTACACCTTC. Its protein product is CASSPGTGGGYGYTF. This chain uses TRBV5-4 with TRBJ1-2; 11 bases are a match to TRBD1. V was pared by 4 bases and J by 4 bases, with 6 bases of the junction left unmatched. Germline assignment: CDR1 SGHNT and CDR2 YYREEE (reference sequence). The CDR3 is 15 amino acids.

Written as DNA, the CDR3 is TGTGCCAGCAGTGGACAGGGAGTGAGCGGAAACACCATATATTTT. This gives the protein CASSGQGVSGNTIYF. The chain couples TRBV2 to TRBJ1-3; TRBD1 agrees at 7 bases. The CDR3 totals 15 residues. Germline V gene sequence: CDR1 SNHLY, CDR2 FYNNEI. V shed 4 bases and J 4 bases; nucleotides not matched to a gene: 7.

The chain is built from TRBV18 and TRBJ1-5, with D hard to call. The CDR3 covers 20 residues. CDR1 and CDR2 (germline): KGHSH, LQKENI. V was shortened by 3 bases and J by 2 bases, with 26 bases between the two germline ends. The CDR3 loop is CASSPLFSPTWGEGNQPQHF. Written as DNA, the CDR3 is TGTGCCAGCTCACCGTTATTTTCCCCAACGTGGGGAGAAGGCAATCAGCCCCAGCATTTT.

The CDR3 is CASSLFEGNTEAFF. CDR3 DNA: TGTGCCAGCAGTTTATTTGAGGGGAACACTGAAGCTTTCTTT. The V and J genes are TRBV27 and TRBJ1-1, with D unresolved. V lost 1 base and J 1 base, leaving 7 bases between the germline ends. The CDR3 covers 14 residues. Per germline, CDR1 MNHEY and CDR2 SMNVEV (reference sequence).

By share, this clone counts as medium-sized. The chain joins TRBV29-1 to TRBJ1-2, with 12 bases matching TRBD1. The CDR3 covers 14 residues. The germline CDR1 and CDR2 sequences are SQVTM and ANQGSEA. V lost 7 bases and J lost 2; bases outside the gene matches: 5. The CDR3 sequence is CSAEGQGANYGYTF. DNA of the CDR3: TGCAGCGCTGAGGGACAGGGGGCAAACTATGGCTACACCTTC. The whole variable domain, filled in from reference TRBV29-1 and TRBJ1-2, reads SAVISQKPSRDICQRGTSLTIQCQVDSQVTMMFWYRQQPGQSLTLIATANQGSEATYESGFVIDKFPISRPNLTFSTLTVSNMSPEDSSIYLCSAEGQGANYGYTFGSGTRLTVV.

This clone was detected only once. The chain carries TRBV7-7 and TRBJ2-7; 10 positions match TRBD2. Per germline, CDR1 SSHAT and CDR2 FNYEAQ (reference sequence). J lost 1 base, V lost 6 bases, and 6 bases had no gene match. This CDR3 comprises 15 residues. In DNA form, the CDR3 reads TGTGCCAGCAGTCAAGGACTAGCGGAGTCCTACGAGCAGTACTTC. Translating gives CASSQGLAESYEQYF.

The CDR3 here is CASSIGQQGRTEAFF. The CDR3 DNA is TGTGCCAGTAGTATAGGCCAACAGGGGAGGACTGAAGCTTTCTTT. The chain couples TRBV19 to TRBJ1-1; TRBD1 matches 7 bases. The V gene's germline CDR1 is LNHDA and CDR2 SQIVND (reference sequence). The CDR3 length is 15 residues. V was pared by 1 base and J by 5 bases, with 7 bases of the junction left unmatched.

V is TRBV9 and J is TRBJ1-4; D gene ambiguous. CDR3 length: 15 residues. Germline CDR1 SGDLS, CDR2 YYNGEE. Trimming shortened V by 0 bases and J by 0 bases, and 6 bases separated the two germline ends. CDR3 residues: CASSVGGPTNEKLFF. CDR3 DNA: TGTGCCAGCAGCGTAGGTGGGCCAACTAATGAAAAACTGTTTTTT. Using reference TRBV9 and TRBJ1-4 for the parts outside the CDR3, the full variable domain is DSGVTQTPKHLITATGQRVTLRCSPRSGDLSVYWYQQSLDQGLQFLIQYYNGEERAKGNILERFSAQQFPDLHSELNLSSLELGDSALYFCASSVGGPTNEKLFFGSGTQLSVL.

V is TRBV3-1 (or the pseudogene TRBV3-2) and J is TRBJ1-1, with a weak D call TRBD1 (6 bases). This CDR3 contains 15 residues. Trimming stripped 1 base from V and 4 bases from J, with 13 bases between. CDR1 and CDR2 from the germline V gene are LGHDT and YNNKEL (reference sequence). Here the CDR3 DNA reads TGTGCCAGCAGCCAAGGGCGGGGGGCGAGCACTGAAGCTTTCTTT. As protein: CASSQGRGASTEAFF.

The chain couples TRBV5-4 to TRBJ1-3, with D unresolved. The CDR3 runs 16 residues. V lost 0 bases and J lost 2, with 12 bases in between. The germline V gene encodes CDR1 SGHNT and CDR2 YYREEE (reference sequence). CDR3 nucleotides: TGTGCCAGCAGCTTGGCTGGGCAGCCGCCTGGAAACACCATATATTTT. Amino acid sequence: CASSLAGQPPGNTIYF.

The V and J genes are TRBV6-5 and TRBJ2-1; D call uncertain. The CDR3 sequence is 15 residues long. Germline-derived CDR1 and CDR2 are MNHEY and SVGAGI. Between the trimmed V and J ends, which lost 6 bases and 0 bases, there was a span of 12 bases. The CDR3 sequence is CASSRSSVSYNEQFF. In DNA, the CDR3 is TGTGCCAGCAGCCGTTCAAGCGTCTCCTACAATGAGCAGTTCTTC.

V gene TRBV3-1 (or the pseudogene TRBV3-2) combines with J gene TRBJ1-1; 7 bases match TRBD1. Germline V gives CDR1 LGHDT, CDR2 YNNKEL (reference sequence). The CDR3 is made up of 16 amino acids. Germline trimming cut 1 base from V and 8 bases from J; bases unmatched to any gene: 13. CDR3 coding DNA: TGTGCCAGCAGCCAAGGGCCGGGCACAGGGGCCCCCGAAGCTTTCTTT. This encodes CASSQGPGTGAPEAFF.

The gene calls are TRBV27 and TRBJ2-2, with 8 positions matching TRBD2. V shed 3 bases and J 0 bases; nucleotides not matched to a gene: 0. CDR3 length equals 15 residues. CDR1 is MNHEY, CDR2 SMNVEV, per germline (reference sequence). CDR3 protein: CASSLGLANTGELFF. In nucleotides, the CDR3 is TGTGCCAGCAGTTTGGGACTAGCGAACACCGGGGAGCTGTTTTTT.

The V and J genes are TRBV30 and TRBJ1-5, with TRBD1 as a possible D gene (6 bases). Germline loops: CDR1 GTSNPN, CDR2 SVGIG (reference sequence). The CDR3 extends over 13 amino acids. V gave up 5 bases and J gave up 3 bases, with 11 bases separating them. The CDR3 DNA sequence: TGTGCCTGGGGTACAGGGACCAATCAGCCCCAGCATTTT. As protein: CAWGTGTNQPQHF.

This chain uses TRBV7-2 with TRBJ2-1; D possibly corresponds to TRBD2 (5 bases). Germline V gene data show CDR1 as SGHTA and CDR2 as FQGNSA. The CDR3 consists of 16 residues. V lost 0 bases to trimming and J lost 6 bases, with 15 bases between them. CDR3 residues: CASSLASLARGNEQFF. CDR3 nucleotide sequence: TGTGCCAGCAGCTTAGCGTCGCTAGCTCGGGGCAATGAGCAGTTCTTC.

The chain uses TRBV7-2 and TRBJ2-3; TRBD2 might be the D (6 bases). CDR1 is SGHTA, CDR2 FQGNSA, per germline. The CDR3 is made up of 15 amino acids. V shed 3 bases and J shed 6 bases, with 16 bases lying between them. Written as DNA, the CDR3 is TGTGCCAGCAGCTTGAAGGCAGGGACTTTGGATACGCAGTATTTT. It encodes CASSLKAGTLDTQYF.

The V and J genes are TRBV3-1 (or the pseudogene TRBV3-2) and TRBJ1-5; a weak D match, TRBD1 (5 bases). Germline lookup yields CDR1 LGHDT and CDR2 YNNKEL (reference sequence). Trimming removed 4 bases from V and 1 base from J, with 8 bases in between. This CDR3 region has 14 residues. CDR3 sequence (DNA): TGTGCCAGCAGCCCACAGGTCAGCAATCAGCCCCAGCATTTT. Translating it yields CASSPQVSNQPQHF.

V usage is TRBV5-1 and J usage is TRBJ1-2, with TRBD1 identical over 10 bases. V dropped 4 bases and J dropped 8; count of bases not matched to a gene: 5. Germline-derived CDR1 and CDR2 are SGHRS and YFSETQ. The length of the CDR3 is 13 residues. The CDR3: CASSQTGGKGYTF. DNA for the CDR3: TGCGCCAGCAGCCAGACAGGGGGCAAGGGCTACACCTTC.

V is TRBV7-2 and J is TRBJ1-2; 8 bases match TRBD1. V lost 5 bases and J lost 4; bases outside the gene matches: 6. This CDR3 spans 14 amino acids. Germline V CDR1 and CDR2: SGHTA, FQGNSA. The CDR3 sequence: CASSKGQDFYGYTF. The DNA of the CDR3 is TGTGCCAGCAGCAAGGGACAGGACTTCTATGGCTACACCTTC.

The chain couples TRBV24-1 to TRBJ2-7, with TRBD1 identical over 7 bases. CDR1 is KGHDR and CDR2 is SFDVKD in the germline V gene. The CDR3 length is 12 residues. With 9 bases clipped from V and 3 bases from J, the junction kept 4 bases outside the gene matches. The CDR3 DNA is TGTGCCACCGAGGACAGGTTCTACGAGCAGTACTTC. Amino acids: CATEDRFYEQYF.

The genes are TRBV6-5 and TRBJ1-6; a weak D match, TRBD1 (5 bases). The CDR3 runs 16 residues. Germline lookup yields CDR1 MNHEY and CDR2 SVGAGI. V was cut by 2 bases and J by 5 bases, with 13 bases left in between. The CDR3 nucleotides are TGTGCCAGCAGTTACCGCAGGGTTGGGGATAATTCACCCCTCCACTTT. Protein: CASSYRRVGDNSPLHF.

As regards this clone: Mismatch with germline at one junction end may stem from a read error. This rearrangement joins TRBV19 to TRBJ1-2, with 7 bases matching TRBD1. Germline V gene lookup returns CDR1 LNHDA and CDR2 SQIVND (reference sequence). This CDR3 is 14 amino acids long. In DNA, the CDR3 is TGTGCCAGTAGTCCCTCGTCGACAGGGCATGGTTACACCTTC. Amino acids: CASSPSSTGHGYTF.

In DNA, the CDR3 is TGTGCCACCAGCGGCGGGACAGGGGGCGCTGGAAACACCATATATTTT. Amino acids: CATSGGTGGAGNTIYF. The chain employs TRBV15 and TRBJ1-3, with TRBD1 identical over 12 bases. CDR3 length: 16 amino acids. V lost 5 bases, J lost 2 bases, and 4 bases stayed unmatched. The germline CDR1 and CDR2 sequences are LNHNV and YYDKDF (reference sequence).

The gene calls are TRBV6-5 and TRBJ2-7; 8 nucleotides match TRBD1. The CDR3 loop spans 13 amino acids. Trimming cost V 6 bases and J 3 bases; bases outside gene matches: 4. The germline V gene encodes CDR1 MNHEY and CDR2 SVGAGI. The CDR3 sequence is CASSQGQVYEQYF. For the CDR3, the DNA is TGTGCCAGCAGCCAGGGACAGGTCTACGAGCAGTACTTC.

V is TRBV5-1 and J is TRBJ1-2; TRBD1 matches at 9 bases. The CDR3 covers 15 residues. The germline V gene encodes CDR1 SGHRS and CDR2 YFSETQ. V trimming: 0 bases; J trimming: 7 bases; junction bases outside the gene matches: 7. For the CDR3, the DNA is TGCGCCAGCAGCTTGGCGCCGGGACAGGGAAGTGGCTACACCTTC. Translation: CASSLAPGQGSGYTF. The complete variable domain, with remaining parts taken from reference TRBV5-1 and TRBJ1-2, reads KAGVTQTPRYLIKTRGQQVTLSCSPISGHRSVSWYQQTPGQGLQFLFEYFSETQRNKGNFPGRFSGRQFSNSRSEMNVSTLELGDSALYLCASSLAPGQGSGYTFGSGTRLTVV.

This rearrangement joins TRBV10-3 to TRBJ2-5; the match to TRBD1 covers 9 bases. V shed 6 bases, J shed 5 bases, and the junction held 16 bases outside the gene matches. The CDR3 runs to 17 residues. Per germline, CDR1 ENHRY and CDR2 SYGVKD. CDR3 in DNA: TGTGCCATCAGCGCCCTCGGGGGGACAGGGATCGGGGAGACCCAGTACTTC. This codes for CAISALGGTGIGETQYF.

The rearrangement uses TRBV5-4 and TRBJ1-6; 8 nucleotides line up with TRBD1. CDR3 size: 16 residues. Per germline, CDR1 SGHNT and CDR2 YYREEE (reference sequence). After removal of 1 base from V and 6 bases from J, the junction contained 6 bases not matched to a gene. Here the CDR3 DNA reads TGTGCCAGCAGCTTGCCGGGCAGGGGGCTTAATTCACCCCTCCACTTT. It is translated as CASSLPGRGLNSPLHF. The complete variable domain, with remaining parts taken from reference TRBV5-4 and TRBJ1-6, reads ETGVTQSPTHLIKTRGQQVTLRCSSQSGHNTVSWYQQALGQGPQFIFQYYREEENGRGNFPPRFSGLQFPNYSSELNVNALELDDSALYLCASSLPGRGLNSPLHFGNGTRLTVT.